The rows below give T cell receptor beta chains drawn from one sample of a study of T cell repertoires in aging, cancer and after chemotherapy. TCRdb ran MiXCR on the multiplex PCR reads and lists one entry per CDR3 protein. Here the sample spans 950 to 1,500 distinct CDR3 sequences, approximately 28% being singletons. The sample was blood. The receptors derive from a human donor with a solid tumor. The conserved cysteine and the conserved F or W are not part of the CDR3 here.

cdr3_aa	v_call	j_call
ASSDSFSGANVLT	TRBV6-5	TRBJ2-6
ASSQGQGAAYEQF	TRBV18	TRBJ2-1
SAEGWDRAETQY	TRBV20-1	TRBJ2-5
AISRTVGNQPQH	TRBV6-1	TRBJ1-5
STRDPDEQF	TRBV29-1	TRBJ2-1
ASSPTGTSPHEQY	TRBV5-4	TRBJ2-7
ASSRTGRNEQF	TRBV7-9	TRBJ2-1
ASSLAGTGVHEQY	TRBV5-6	TRBJ2-7
ASSMIPGGNQPQH	TRBV19	TRBJ1-5
ASSYYSSPPDGYT	TRBV5-5	TRBJ1-2
AISDGATVETQY	TRBV10-2	TRBJ2-5
SARRTAWTSGGALEQY	TRBV20-1	TRBJ2-7
ASSYGGQGNEQF	TRBV6-5	TRBJ2-1
ASSPTESSGTYEQY	TRBV4-2	TRBJ2-7
ATSGTGERTDTQY	TRBV15	TRBJ2-3
AISDQGQANNEKLF	TRBV10-3	TRBJ1-4
ASGGGRGHLAYEQY	TRBV28	TRBJ2-7
ASSWTESSYNSPLH	TRBV7-2	TRBJ1-6
SARADRDMEQY	TRBV20-1	TRBJ2-7
ASSLAWGESQPQH	TRBV7-2	TRBJ1-5
SADLGLAYEQY	TRBV20-1	TRBJ2-7
SATYRAYNEQF	TRBV20-1	TRBJ2-1
ASSELLEGELF	TRBV6-1	TRBJ2-2
ATSEETQY	TRBV24-1	TRBJ2-5
SVDGTGTSEKLF	TRBV29-1	TRBJ1-4
ASSLMQSYEQY	TRBV28	TRBJ2-7
ASSHSGSNEQF	TRBV10-1	TRBJ2-1
AISAVWGGGNQETQY	TRBV10-3	TRBJ2-5
ASSLSLNTGGEEAF	TRBV5-4	TRBJ1-1
ASSQGANTEAF	TRBV18	TRBJ1-1
SARGRGGVQETQY	TRBV20-1	TRBJ2-5
ASSIRSGKLF	TRBV19	TRBJ1-4
ASSLGLAENNEQF	TRBV5-4	TRBJ2-1
ATRIGYGGVGQETQY	TRBV19	TRBJ2-5
AWSAGGAGNTIY	TRBV30	TRBJ1-3
ASSTGLAALNEQF	TRBV6-6	TRBJ2-1
ASRGPSTDTQY	TRBV6-5	TRBJ2-3
ASSVAGDGEQF	TRBV10-1	TRBJ2-1
SASGPGLYYNEQF	TRBV20-1	TRBJ2-1
ASSPRTGSYEQY	TRBV5-5	TRBJ2-7
ASSYSRVISWDTHQPQH	TRBV6-2/TRBV6-3	TRBJ1-5
ASKRVGQFTGELF	TRBV21-1	TRBJ2-2
SARDGGRATGELF	TRBV20-1	TRBJ2-2
ASSFAGTRMSQY	TRBV6-2/TRBV6-3	TRBJ2-5
ASSLSAKRGTEAF	TRBV5-6	TRBJ1-1
ASSYSYRQGYEQF	TRBV6-5	TRBJ2-1
ASSIALLRGGVSPVLT	TRBV19	TRBJ2-6
ASSLALNTGELF	TRBV5-6	TRBJ2-2
AWDETGAWGTEAF	TRBV30	TRBJ1-1
ASSLVVGEQY	TRBV7-9	TRBJ2-7
ASSGHGSGGHPSTDTQY	TRBV19	TRBJ2-3
SARDSGLTDTQY	TRBV20-1	TRBJ2-3